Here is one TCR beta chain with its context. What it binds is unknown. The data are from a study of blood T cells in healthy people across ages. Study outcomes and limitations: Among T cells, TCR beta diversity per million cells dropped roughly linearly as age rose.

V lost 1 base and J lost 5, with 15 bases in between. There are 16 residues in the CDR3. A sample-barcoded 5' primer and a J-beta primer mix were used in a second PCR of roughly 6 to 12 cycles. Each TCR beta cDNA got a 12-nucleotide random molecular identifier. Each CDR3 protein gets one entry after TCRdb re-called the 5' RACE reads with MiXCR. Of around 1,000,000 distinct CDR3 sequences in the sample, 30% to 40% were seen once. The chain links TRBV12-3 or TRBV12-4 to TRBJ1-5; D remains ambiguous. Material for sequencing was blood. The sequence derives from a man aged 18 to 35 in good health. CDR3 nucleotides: TGTGCCAGCAGTTTAGGACCGGGATCTGAGGATCAGCCCCAGCATTTT. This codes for CASSLGPGSEDQPQHF.